These 4 T cell receptor beta chains share one sample of origin, sequenced in a study of blood T cell repertoires in COVID-19. The assay was immunoSEQ multiplex PCR, and TCRdb's table has in-frame clones only and misses some. The profile shows 49,000 or so clones, over 75% of them singletons. The sample consisted of peripheral blood. The source of these receptors is a man over 45 with acute or convalescent COVID-19.

This chain connects TRBV6-4 to TRBJ2-3; 7 nucleotides agree with TRBD2. CDR1 is MRHNA, CDR2 SNTAGT, per germline. V trimming: 5 bases; J trimming: 2 bases; junction bases outside the gene matches: 13. CDR3 size: 17 residues. The CDR3 region has the DNA TGTGCCAGCAGTCCCTCATCTAGCGGAGTTTACACAGATACGCAGTATTTT. This sequence encodes CASSPSSSGVYTDTQYF.

This clone was seen a handful of times. The DNA for the CDR3 is TGTGCCAGCAGCCTACTGGGACAATTATCCTACTATGGCTACACCTTC. Translated: CASSLLGQLSYYGYTF. V usage is TRBV5-4 and J usage is TRBJ1-2, with D perhaps matching TRBD1 (6 bases). V was pared by 4 bases and J by 3 bases, with 19 bases between. CDR1 is SGHNT, CDR2 YYREEE, per germline (reference sequence). The CDR3 has 16 amino acids.

A few counts support this clone. The chain recombines TRBV5-4 with TRBJ2-2; D perhaps matches TRBD2 (6 bases). This CDR3 comprises 16 residues. Germline V gives CDR1 SGHNT, CDR2 YYREEE (reference sequence). V was trimmed by 2 bases and J by 2 bases, leaving 13 bases between them. The CDR3 region has the DNA TGTGCCAGCAGCTTTGGGGGGTCTTTTAACACCGGGGAGCTGTTTTTT. Encoded protein: CASSFGGSFNTGELFF.

This chain links TRBV28 with TRBJ2-2, with 8 positions matching TRBD1. Trimming took 6 bases from V and 4 from J; bases not matched to a gene: 7. From germline, CDR1 is MDHEN and CDR2 SYDVKM. The CDR3 has 15 residues. DNA for the CDR3: TGTGCCAGCAGCCCAGGGGGCGGAGGCACCGGGGAGCTGTTTTTT. Its translation is CASSPGGGGTGELFF.